What follows describes a single T cell receptor (beta chain). The sample originates from a study of blood T cell repertoires in COVID-19. Study-level background: Samples representing acute and convalescent COVID-19 were sourced from the United States, Italy and Spain.

Clones were sequenced by immunoSEQ multiplex PCR, and TCRdb holds only the in-frame ones, with some missing. The table shows more than 90,000 clones, with 85% occurring only once. This CDR3 region has 12 residues. V lost 6 bases and J 7 bases, leaving 10 bases between the germline ends. Germline lookup yields CDR1 MNHEY and CDR2 SVGEGT. Sequencing was performed on peripheral blood. V and J are TRBV6-2 or TRBV6-3 and TRBJ2-1; a possible D gene is TRBD1 (5 bases). This receptor was identified in a woman aged 70 to 79 with active or convalescent COVID-19. The CDR3 loop reads CASSSGYNEQFF. The CDR3 nucleotides are TGTGCCAGCAGCTCAGGGTATAATGAGCAGTTCTTC.